This TCR beta chain came from a study of low-dose radiotherapy and immunotherapy resistance in tumors. Looking at the study overall: Across 26 weeks, 13 Gy in total went to Cohort 2, delivered as 1 Gy per fraction every two weeks. Once cycle 1 day 1 began, patients took oral aspirin 300 mg daily for four cycles.

This clonotype was observed many times. The TCRs were subjected to amplification over approximately 20 PCR cycles employing a constant-region primer in conjunction with a V-primer adapter. One entry per CDR3 protein, called by TCRdb with MiXCR from the reads. This table has some 45,000 distinct CDR3 sequences, about 10% appearing once. V dropped 0 bases and J dropped 4 bases, with 16 bases sitting between them. The V gene's germline CDR1 is SGHRS and CDR2 YFSETQ. The length of the CDR3 is 16 residues. The time point was: before trial treatment. Donors were dosed with nivolumab and ipilimumab; they also received aspirin, low-dose cyclophosphamide and low-dose radiotherapy.

This sequence was found in a female donor with ovarian cancer. This chain connects TRBV5-1 to TRBJ1-1, with a tentative D call TRBD1 (6 bases). Material: PBMCs, obtained before treatment. The CDR3 sequence: CASSLAPRQEGTEAFF. CDR3 bases: TGCGCCAGCAGCTTGGCCCCCCGACAGGAGGGCACTGAAGCTTTCTTT.